Following are 19 T cell receptor beta chains from one sample sequenced in a study of cytomegalovirus exposure and HLA in healthy donors. The PCR was carried out with 60 Vbeta primers and 13 Jbeta primers. The repertoire was sequenced with immunoSEQ multiplex PCR; TCRdb's copy has only in-frame clones and lacks some. The repertoire consists of more than 90,000 clones, with about 85% occurring once and the leading ten covering around 3.9%. The sample comprised PBMCs. All receptors derive from a man aged 25 to 45 in good health and CMV-seronegative.

The rearrangement uses TRBV19 and TRBJ2-7, with D tentatively TRBD1 (6 bases). CDR3 size: 13 residues. CDR1 is LNHDA and CDR2 is SQIVND in the germline V gene (reference sequence). V lost 1 base to trimming and J lost 6 bases, with 10 bases between them. Written as DNA, the CDR3 is TGTGCCAGTAGTATAGGTCCAGGGGTCGAGCAGTACTTC. It is translated as CASSIGPGVEQYF.

The rearrangement uses TRBV2 and TRBJ2-2; the match to TRBD2 covers 9 bases. There are 14 residues in the CDR3. The V segment lost 7 bases and the J segment 4 bases; nucleotides outside the gene matches: 4. Germline lookup yields CDR1 SNHLY and CDR2 FYNNEI. CDR3 coding DNA: TGTGCCAGCACTTGGACTAGCGCCACCGGGGAGCTGTTTTTT. Protein product: CASTWTSATGELFF.

The chain combines TRBV14 with TRBJ2-4, with 9 positions matching TRBD2. The J segment lost 7 bases and the V segment lost 4 bases, leaving 5 bases of the junction unmatched. CDR1 SGHDN and CDR2 FVKESK come from the germline V gene. The CDR3 loop spans 14 amino acids. The CDR3: CASSPTTSGNIQYF. The CDR3 region has the DNA TGTGCCAGCAGCCCCACTACTAGCGGGAACATTCAGTACTTC.

The table lists this clone with a few counts. The gene calls are TRBV7-9 and TRBJ2-2; a weak D match, TRBD2 (7 bases). Trimming removed 5 bases from V and 0 bases from J, with 13 bases in between. The germline CDR1 and CDR2 sequences are SEHNR and FQNEAQ (reference sequence). CDR3 length equals 16 residues. In nucleotides, the CDR3 is TGTGCCAGCAGCCCTAGGGGGGGAGCGAACACCGGGGAGCTGTTTTTT. Protein sequence: CASSPRGGANTGELFF.

The chain links TRBV4-1 to TRBJ2-5; D remains unclear. The germline V gene encodes CDR1 MGHRA and CDR2 YSYEKL. V was cut by 1 base and J by 4 bases, with 10 bases left in between. There are 14 residues in the CDR3. This CDR3 reads CASSQVLVAETQYF. CDR3 coding DNA: TGCGCCAGCAGCCAAGTTCTAGTAGCAGAGACCCAGTACTTC.

The rearrangement joins TRBV29-1 to TRBJ1-1; TRBD1 might be the D (5 bases). The CDR3 loop spans 12 amino acids. Trimming pared 4 bases from V and 10 bases from J, leaving 16 bases between. Per the germline V gene, CDR1 is SQVTM and CDR2 is ANQGSEA. The CDR3 DNA follows: TGCAGCGTTGGTTCAGGGATTATCGGAGCTTTCTTT. Its protein product is CSVGSGIIGAFF.

The V gene is TRBV14, the J gene TRBJ2-3, with a possible D match to TRBD2 (5 bases). V was cut by 0 bases and J by 6 bases, with 16 bases left in between. Germline loops: CDR1 SGHDN, CDR2 FVKESK. CDR3 size: 16 residues. The CDR3 sequence is CASSQEGVRVRDTQYF. CDR3 DNA sequence: TGTGCCAGCAGCCAAGAAGGTGTGAGGGTGCGGGATACGCAGTATTTT.

This chain links TRBV28 with TRBJ1-5; 8 bases match TRBD1. CDR3 size: 17 residues. With V trimmed by 3 bases and J by 0 bases, 7 bases remained unmatched. Germline CDR1 reads MDHEN; CDR2 reads SYDVKM. The CDR3 bases are TGTGCCAGCAGTTTCGGGACAGGAGATTATAGCAATCAGCCCCAGCATTTT. Its protein is CASSFGTGDYSNQPQHF.

The chain joins TRBV28 to TRBJ2-5, with TRBD1 matching over 7 bases. The CDR3 extends over 19 amino acids. Trimming took 1 base from V and 3 from J; bases not matched to a gene: 17. CDR1 MDHEN and CDR2 SYDVKM come from the germline V gene. CDR3 nucleotides: TGTGCCAGCAGTTTATATATCGCGGTTGGGACAGCCCAGGAAGAGACCCAGTACTTC. It encodes CASSLYIAVGTAQEETQYF.

The chain joins TRBV30 to TRBJ1-3; no clear D. The CDR3 is made up of 15 amino acids. The V and J ends lost 0 bases and 0 bases respectively, with 9 bases between them. In germline, CDR1 is GTSNPN, CDR2 SVGIG (reference sequence). The CDR3 DNA is TGTGCCTGGAGTGTACAAATCAGCTCTGGAAACACCATATATTTT. Amino acid sequence: CAWSVQISSGNTIYF.

The chain has TRBV6-1 and TRBJ1-5; D call uncertain. The V end was cut by 3 bases, the J end by 6 bases, with 12 bases between. The CDR3 has 14 residues. Germline V lookup: CDR1 MNHNS, CDR2 SASEGT. The CDR3 reads CASSDRVEGQPQHF. CDR3 DNA sequence: TGTGCCAGCAGTGATCGAGTCGAGGGTCAGCCCCAGCATTTT.

J is TRBJ2-5 and V is TRBV18, with TRBD2 matching 10 bases. The CDR3 totals 16 residues. The germline V gene encodes CDR1 KGHSH and CDR2 LQKENI. With V trimmed by 3 bases and J by 2 bases, 6 bases remained unmatched. The CDR3 nucleotides read TGTGCCAGCTCACCGATAGCGGGGGGCTCGCAAGAGACCCAGTACTTC. It is translated as CASSPIAGGSQETQYF.

The chain couples TRBV13 to TRBJ2-1; D is unclear. CDR1 is PRHDT and CDR2 is FYEKMQ in the germline V gene (reference sequence). The CDR3 has 15 amino acids. Trimming removed 1 base from V and 9 bases from J, with 16 bases in between. Written as DNA, the CDR3 is TGTGCCAGCAGCTTAGTGCAGGTTGAGTGGGCTGAGCAGTTCTTC. Its translation is CASSLVQVEWAEQFF.

The genes are TRBV6-5 and TRBJ2-7, with 8 nucleotides matching TRBD2. The CDR3 runs to 13 residues. Germline lookup yields CDR1 MNHEY and CDR2 SVGAGI. J lost 10 bases, V lost 7 bases, and 12 bases had no gene match. CDR3 protein: CASTWAGGGVQYF. CDR3 bases: TGTGCCAGCACCTGGGCGGGGGGCGGGGTTCAGTACTTC.

The count of this clone is one. This chain connects TRBV2 to TRBJ2-1, with D uncertain. The CDR3 covers 13 residues. Trimming cost V 4 bases and J 7 bases, with 11 bases left between them. The germline gives CDR1 SNHLY, CDR2 FYNNEI. DNA for the CDR3: TGTGCCAGCAGTGGTTCAAGCTCGAATGAGCAGTTCTTC. Residues: CASSGSSSNEQFF.

The chain uses TRBV28 and TRBJ1-5; D may be TRBD1 (6 bases). Germline assignment: CDR1 MDHEN and CDR2 SYDVKM. The ends were cut back, 5 bases at V and 5 bases at J, with 13 bases in the middle. CDR3 length equals 14 residues. The DNA for the CDR3 is TGTGCCAGCAGTGCCTACAGGGCGTATCAGCCCCAGCATTTT. This encodes CASSAYRAYQPQHF.

The chain uses TRBV6-5 and TRBJ2-2; 8 nucleotides line up with TRBD2. The CDR3 has 15 residues. The germline V gene encodes CDR1 MNHEY and CDR2 SVGAGI. Trimming at V came to 7 bases and at J to 4 bases, leaving 8 bases not matched to a gene. The CDR3 loop is CASKGSGSSTGELFF. In nucleotides, the CDR3 is TGTGCCAGCAAGGGAAGCGGGAGCAGCACCGGGGAGCTGTTTTTT.

The rearrangement joins TRBV4-3 to TRBJ1-4; perhaps TRBD1 as D (5 bases). The V and J ends lost 1 base and 6 bases respectively, with 15 bases between them. CDR1 and CDR2 from the germline V gene are LGHNA and YSLEER. The CDR3 sequence is 16 residues long. CDR3: CASSQAIRAGYEKLFF. As DNA, the CDR3 is TGCGCCAGCAGCCAAGCTATCAGGGCAGGGTATGAAAAACTGTTTTTT.

This chain links TRBV5-4 with TRBJ1-2; no reliable D call. Germline V gives CDR1 SGHNT, CDR2 YYREEE (reference sequence). The CDR3 covers 14 residues. The V and J ends lost 0 bases and 0 bases respectively, with 6 bases between them. CDR3 in DNA: TGTGCCAGCAGCTTGGATTCAGCTAACTATGGCTACACCTTC. Translation: CASSLDSANYGYTF. The entire variable domain, with the rest obtained from reference TRBV5-4 and TRBJ1-2, is as follows: ETGVTQSPTHLIKTRGQQVTLRCSSQSGHNTVSWYQQALGQGPQFIFQYYREEENGRGNFPPRFSGLQFPNYSSELNVNALELDDSALYLCASSLDSANYGYTFGSGTRLTVV.